This T cell receptor beta chain was identified in a study of shared T cell receptors in the human thymus. The protocol was immunoSEQ multiplex PCR, while the TCRdb copy is restricted to in-frame clones and leaves out a portion. The sample contains almost 550,000 clones, approximately 78% of which appear only once. Per the germline V gene, CDR1 is SGDLS and CDR2 is YYNGEE. The CDR3 covers 14 residues. V was clipped by 0 bases and J by 0 bases, with 4 bases between them. This sample also belongs to another study, concerning human thymus T cells.

The sequenced sample was thymocytes. The sequence was collected from a boy less than two years old with a congenital heart defect. The V and J genes are TRBV9 and TRBJ1-3; D gene uncertain. CDR3 sequence: CASSVAGSGNTIYF. The CDR3 nucleotides are TGTGCCAGCAGCGTAGCAGGCTCTGGAAACACCATATATTTT.